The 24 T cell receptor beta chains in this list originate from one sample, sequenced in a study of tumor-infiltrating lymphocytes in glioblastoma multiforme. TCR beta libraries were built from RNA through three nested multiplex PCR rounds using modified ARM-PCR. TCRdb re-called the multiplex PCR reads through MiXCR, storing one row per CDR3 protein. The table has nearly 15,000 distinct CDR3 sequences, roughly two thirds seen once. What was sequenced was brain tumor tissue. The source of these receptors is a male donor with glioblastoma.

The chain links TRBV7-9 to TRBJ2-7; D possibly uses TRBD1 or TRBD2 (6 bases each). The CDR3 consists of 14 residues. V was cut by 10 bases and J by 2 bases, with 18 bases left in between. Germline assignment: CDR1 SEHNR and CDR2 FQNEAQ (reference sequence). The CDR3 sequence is CATRLGGIPYEQYF. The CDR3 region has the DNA TGTGCCACCAGGCTAGGGGGGATCCCCTACGAGCAGTACTTC.

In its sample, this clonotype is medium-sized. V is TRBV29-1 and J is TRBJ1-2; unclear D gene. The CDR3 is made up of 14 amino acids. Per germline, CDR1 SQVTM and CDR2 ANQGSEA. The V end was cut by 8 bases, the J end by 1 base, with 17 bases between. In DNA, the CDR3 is TGCAGCCCCTCACGGACTGGGGTTAACTATGGCTACACCTTC. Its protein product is CSPSRTGVNYGYTF.

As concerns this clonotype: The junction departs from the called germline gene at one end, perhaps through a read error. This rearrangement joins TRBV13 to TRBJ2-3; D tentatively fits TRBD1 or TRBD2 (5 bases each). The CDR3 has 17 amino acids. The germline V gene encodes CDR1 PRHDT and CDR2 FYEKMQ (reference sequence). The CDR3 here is CASSSPPGPAITDTQYF. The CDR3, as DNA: TGTGCCAGTAGCTCGCCTCCGGGACCAGCGATTACAGATACGCAGTATTTT.

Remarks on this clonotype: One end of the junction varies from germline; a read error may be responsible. In DNA, the CDR3 is TGTGCCAGCAGTTCCCGGACAGGGGCCCACTACGAGCGGTACTTC. Its translation: CASSSRTGAHYERYF. The rearrangement links TRBV12-3 or TRBV12-4 to TRBJ2-7; 9 positions match TRBD1. This CDR3 region has 15 residues.

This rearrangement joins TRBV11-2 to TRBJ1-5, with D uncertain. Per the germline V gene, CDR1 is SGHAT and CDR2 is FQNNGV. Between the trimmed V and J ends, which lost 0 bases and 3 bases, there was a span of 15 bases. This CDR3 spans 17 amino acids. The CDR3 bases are TGTGCCAGCAGCTTAGATGGCTCAGGCGTACCCAATCAGCCCCAGCATTTT. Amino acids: CASSLDGSGVPNQPQHF.

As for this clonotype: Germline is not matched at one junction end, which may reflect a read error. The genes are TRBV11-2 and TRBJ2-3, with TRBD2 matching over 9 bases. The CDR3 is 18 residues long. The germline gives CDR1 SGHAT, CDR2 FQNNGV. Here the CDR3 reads CASSLDNPQGTSTNTQYF. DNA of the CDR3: TGTGCCAGCAGCTTAGATAACCCCCAGGGGACTAGCACAAATACGCAGTATTTT.

The CDR3 protein is CASSIALNGLAGTYEQYF. CDR3 nucleotide sequence: TGTGCCAGTAGTATAGCCCTCAATGGACTAGCGGGAACCTACGAGCAGTACTTC. The chain links TRBV19 to TRBJ2-7; 12 bases are shared with TRBD2. The CDR3 contains 18 residues. V dropped 1 base and J dropped 2; count of bases not matched to a gene: 9. Germline CDR1 LNHDA, CDR2 SQIVND (reference sequence).

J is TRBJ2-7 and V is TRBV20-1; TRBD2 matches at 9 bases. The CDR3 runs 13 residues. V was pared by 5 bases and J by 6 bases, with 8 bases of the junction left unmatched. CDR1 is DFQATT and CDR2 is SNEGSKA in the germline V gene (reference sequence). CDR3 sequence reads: CSACRVAGAEQYF. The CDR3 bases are TGCAGTGCTTGTCGGGTAGCGGGAGCCGAGCAGTACTTC.

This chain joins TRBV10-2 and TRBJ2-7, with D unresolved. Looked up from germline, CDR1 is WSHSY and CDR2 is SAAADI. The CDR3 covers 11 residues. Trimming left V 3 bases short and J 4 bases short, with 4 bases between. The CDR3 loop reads CASSDPYEQYF. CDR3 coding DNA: TGCGCCAGCAGTGACCCGTACGAGCAGTACTTC.

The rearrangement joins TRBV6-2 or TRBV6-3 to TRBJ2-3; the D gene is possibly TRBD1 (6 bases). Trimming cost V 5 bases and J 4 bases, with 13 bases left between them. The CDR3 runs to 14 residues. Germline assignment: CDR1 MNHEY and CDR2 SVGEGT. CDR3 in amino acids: CASSQGFGADTQYF. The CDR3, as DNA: TGTGCCAGCAGTCAGGGGTTTGGGGCAGATACGCAGTATTTT.

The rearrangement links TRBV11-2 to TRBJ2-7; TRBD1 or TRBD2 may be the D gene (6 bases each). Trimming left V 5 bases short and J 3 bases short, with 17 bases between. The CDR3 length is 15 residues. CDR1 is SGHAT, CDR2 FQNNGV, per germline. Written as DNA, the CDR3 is TGTGCCAGCAGCCCTCCCGGGGGCTTCGGCTACGAGCAGTACTTC. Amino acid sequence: CASSPPGGFGYEQYF.

CDR3 residues: CASSVYNEQFF. The CDR3 DNA reads as TGTGCCAGCAGTGTCTACAATGAGCAGTTCTTC. The chain recombines TRBV6-6 with TRBJ2-1; D is ambiguous. CDR1 MNHNY and CDR2 SVGAGI come from the germline V gene (reference sequence). The CDR3 spans 11 residues. V lost 5 bases, J lost 3 bases, and 2 bases lay in between.

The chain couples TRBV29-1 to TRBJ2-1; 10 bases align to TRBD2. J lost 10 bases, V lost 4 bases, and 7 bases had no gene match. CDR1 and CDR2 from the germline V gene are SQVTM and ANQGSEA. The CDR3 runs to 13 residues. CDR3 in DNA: TGCAGCGTTGGGCTAAATAGCGGGGGGGAGCAGTTCTTC. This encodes CSVGLNSGGEQFF.

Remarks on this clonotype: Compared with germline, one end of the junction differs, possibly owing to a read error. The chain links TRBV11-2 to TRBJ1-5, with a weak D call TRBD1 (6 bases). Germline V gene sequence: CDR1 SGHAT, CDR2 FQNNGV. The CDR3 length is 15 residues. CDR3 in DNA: TGTTCCAGCAGTTACGGGACGGGGGGCAATCAGCCCCAGCAATTT. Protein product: CSSSYGTGGNQPQQF.

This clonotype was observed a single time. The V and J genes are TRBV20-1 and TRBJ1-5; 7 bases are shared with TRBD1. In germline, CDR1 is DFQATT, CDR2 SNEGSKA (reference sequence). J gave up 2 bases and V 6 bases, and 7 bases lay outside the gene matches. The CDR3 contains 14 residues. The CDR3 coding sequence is TGCAGTGCGTCCGGGACAGTGGGCAATCAGCCCCAGCATTTT. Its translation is CSASGTVGNQPQHF.

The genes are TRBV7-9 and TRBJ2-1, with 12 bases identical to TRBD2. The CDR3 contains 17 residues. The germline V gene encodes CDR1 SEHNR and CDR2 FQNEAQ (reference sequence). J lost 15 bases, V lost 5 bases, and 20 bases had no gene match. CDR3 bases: TGTGCCAGCAGCGCCGAACTACTAGCGGGGGGAAACAATGAGGGGTTCTTC. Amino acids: CASSAELLAGGNNEGFF.

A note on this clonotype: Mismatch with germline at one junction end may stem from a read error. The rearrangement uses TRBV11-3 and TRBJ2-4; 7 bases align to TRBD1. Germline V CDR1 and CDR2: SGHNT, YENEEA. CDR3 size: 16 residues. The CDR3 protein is CAGSPRQGPAKDIQYF. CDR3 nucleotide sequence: TGTGCCGGTAGCCCCCGACAGGGCCCGGCCAAAGACATTCAGTACTTC.

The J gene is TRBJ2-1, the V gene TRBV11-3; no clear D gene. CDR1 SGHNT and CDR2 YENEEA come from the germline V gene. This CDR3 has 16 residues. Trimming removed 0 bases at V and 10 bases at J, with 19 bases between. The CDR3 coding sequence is TGTGCCAGCAGCTTAGAAACTGGCGAACTTTTCAAAGAGCAGTTCTTC. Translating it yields CASSLETGELFKEQFF.

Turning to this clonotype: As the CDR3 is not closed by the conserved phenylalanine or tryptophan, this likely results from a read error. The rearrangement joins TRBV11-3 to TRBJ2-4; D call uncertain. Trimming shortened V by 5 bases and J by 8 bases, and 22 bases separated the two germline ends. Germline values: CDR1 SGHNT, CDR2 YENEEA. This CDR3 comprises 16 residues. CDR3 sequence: CASSPRHGPARDIQYL. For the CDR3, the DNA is TGTGCCAGCAGCCCCCGACATGGTCCGGCCAGAGACATTCAGTACTTA.

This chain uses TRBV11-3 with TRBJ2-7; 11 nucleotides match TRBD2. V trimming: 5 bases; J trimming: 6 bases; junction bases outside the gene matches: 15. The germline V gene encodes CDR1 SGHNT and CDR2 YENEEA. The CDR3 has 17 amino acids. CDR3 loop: CASSPRVAGGQSFEQYF. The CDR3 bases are TGTGCCAGCAGCCCTCGGGTAGCGGGAGGGCAGTCGTTCGAGCAGTACTTC.

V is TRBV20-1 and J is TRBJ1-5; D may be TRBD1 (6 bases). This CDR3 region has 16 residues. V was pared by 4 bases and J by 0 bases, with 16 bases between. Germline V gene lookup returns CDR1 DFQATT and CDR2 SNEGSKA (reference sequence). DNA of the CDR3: TGCAGTGCTAATCCGGGACACACAAATAGCAATCAGCCCCAGCATTTT. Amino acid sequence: CSANPGHTNSNQPQHF.

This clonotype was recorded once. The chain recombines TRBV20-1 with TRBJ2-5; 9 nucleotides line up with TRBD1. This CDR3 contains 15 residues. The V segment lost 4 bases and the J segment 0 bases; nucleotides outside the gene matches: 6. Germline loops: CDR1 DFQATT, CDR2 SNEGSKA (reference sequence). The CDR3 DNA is TGCAGTGCTACTCGGACAGGGGCATACCAAGAGACCCAGTACTTC. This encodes CSATRTGAYQETQYF.

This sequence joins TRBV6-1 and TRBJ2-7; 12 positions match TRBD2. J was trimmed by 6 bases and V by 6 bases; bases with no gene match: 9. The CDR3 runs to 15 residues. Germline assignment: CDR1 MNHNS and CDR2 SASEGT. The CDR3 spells CASRVTSGSPGEQYF. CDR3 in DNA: TGTGCCAGCAGAGTGACTAGCGGGAGTCCGGGCGAGCAGTACTTC.

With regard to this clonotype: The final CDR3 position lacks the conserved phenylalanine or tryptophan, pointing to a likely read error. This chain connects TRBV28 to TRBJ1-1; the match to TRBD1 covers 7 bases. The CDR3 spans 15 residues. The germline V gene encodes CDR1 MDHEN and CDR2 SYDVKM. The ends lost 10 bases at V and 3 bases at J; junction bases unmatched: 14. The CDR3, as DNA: TGTGCCAACAGCCCCAGGGGGAAGTTGTACACTGAAGCTTTCTCT. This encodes CANSPRGKLYTEAFS.